This T cell receptor beta chain was obtained from a study of T cell responses to AZD1222 COVID-19 vaccine. Regarding the study as a whole: Nearly half of the spike-specific TCRs reportedly recognize variant regions that carry no mutations.

Details on this clone: What it recognizes is unknown. Sequence at one end of the junction differs from germline and may be a read error.

This CDR3 region has 16 residues. Germline V lookup: CDR1 SNHLY, CDR2 FYNNEI. Sequencing was performed with immunoSEQ multiplex PCR; in TCRdb, only in-frame clones are kept and a portion is missing. The repertoire holds about 140,000 clones, with roughly 92% as singletons. The TCR sequence derives from an adult in good health. The starting material was peripheral blood, obtained on day 0 of AZD1222 vaccination. J is TRBJ2-7 and V is TRBV2; weak D call: TRBD1 (6 bases). CDR3 in DNA: TGTGCCAGCAGGGAAGACCGGGACACCTACTCCTACGAGCAGTACTTC. Residues: CASREDRDTYSYEQYF.